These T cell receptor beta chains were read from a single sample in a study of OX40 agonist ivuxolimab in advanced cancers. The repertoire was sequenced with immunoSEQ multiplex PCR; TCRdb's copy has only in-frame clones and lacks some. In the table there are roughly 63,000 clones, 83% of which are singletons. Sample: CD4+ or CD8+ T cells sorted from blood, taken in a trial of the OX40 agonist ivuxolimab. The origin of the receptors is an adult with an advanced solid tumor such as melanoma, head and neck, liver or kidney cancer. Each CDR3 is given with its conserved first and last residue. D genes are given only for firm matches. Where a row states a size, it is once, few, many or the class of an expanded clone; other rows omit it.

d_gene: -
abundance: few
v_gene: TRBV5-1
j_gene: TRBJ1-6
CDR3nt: TGCGCCAGCAGCTCCCTGGAATCAGGAACTTCACCCCTCCACTTT
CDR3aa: CASSSLESGTSPLHF

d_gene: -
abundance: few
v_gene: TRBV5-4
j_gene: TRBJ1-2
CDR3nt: TGTGCCAGCAGCTCAGAGACCCCGACGGATGGCTACACCTTC
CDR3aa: CASSSETPTDGYTF

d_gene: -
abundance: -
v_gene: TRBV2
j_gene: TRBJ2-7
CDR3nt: TGTGCCAGCACACAGGCGCCTCAAGGGCAGTACTTC
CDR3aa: CASTQAPQGQYF

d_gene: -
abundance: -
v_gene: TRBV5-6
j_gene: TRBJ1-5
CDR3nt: TGTGCCAGCAGCTTCCCGGATCCGACCCAGCATTTT
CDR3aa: CASSFPDPTQHF

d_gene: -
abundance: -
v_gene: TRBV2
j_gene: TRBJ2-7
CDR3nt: TGTGCCAGCAGTGAGGCGGGCTACGAGCAGTACTTC
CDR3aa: CASSEAGYEQYF

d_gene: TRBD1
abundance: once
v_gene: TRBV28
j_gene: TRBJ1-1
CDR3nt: TGTGCCAGCAGTCCCGACAGGGGAGGTTTCACTGAAGCTTTCTTT
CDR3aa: CASSPDRGGFTEAFF

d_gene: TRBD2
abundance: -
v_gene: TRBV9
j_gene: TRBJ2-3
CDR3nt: TGTGCCAGCAGCCCTGCGCCGGGACTAGCGGGCCTCACAGATACGCAGTATTTT
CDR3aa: CASSPAPGLAGLTDTQYF

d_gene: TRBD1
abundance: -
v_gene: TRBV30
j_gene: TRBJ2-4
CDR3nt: TGTGCCTGGAGGGTTACGACAGGGAACATTCAGTACTTC
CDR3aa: CAWRVTTGNIQYF

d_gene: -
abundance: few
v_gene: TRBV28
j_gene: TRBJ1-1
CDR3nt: TGTGCCAGCAGTTCCCAACCTCGGGCTTTCTTT
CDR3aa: CASSSQPRAFF

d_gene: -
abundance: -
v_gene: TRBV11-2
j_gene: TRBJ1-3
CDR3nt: TGTGCCAGCAGCTTAGGGTTTGGAGGAAACACCATATATTTT
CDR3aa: CASSLGFGGNTIYF

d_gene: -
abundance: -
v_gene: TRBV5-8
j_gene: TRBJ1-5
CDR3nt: TGTGCCAGCAGCTTGGGGGGGTTTGTGGGCAATCAGCCCCAGCATTTT
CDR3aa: CASSLGGFVGNQPQHF

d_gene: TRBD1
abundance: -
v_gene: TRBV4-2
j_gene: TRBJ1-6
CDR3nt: TGTGCCAGCAGCCAATCTGGACAGGGGGCTAATTCACCCCTCCACTTT
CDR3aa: CASSQSGQGANSPLHF

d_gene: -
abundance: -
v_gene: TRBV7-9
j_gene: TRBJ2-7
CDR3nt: TGTGCCAGCAGCTTTGACATAGGCGAGCAGTACTTC
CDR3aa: CASSFDIGEQYF

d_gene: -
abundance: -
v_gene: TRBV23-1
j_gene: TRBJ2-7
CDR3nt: TGCGCCAGCAGTCAATATGGCAGTCCTATAAGATTCTACGAGCAGTACTTC
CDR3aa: CASSQYGSPIRFYEQYF

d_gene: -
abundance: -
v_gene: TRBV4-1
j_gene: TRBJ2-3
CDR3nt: TGCGCCAGCAGCCTGGTAGCAGATACGCAGTATTTT
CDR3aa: CASSLVADTQYF

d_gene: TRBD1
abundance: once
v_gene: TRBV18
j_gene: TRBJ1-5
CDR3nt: TGTGCCAGCTCACAGGGGGCTGGGGATCAGCCCCAGCATTTT
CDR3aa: CASSQGAGDQPQHF

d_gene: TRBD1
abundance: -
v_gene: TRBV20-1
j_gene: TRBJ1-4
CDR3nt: TGCAGCGCTTGGGGACAGGGACTGTTTTTT
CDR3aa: CSAWGQGLFF

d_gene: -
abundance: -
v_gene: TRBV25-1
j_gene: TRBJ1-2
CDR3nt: TGTGCCAGCAGTGAGCTAGCAGGGGTAGAGGAGGATGGCTACACCTTC
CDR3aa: CASSELAGVEEDGYTF

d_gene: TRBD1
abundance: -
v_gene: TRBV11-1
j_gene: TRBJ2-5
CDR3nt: TGTGCCAGCAGCTACCCCGGGACAGGGGGCGGGTGGGAGACCCAGTACTTC
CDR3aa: CASSYPGTGGGWETQYF

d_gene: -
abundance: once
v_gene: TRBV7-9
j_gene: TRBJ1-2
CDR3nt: TGTGCCAGCAGCTTTGGCCAAAACTATGGCTACACCTTC
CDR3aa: CASSFGQNYGYTF

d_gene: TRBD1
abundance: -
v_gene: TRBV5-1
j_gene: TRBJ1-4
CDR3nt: TGCGCCAGCAGCTTTCAGGGGGCCTCAACTAATGAAAAACTGTTTTTT
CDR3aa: CASSFQGASTNEKLFF

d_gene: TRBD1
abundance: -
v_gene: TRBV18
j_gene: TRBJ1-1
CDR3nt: TGTGCCAGTTTAGACAGGGGGCTCACTGAAGCTTTCTTT
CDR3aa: CASLDRGLTEAFF

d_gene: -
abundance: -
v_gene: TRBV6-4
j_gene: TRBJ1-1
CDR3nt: TGTGCCAGCAGTGCCGGGACCTCAGGGAACACTGAAGCTTTCTTT
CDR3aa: CASSAGTSGNTEAFF

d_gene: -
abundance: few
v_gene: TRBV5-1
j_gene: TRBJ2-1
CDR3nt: TGCGCCAGCAGCTTGGAGGTATCGGCAGATCGGTTCTTC
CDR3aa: CASSLEVSADRFF

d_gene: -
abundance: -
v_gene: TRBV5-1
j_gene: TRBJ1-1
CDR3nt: TGCGCCAGCAGCTTGGGACCCCGGACAGAAATGAACACTGAAGCTTTCTTT
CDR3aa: CASSLGPRTEMNTEAFF

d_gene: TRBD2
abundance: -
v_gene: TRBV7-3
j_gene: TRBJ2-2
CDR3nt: TGTGCCAGCAGCTCGGGACTAGCGGGTGCCGGGGAGCTGTTTTTT
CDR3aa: CASSSGLAGAGELFF

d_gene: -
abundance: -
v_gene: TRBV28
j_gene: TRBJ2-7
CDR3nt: TGTGCCAGCAGTTTATGGGGGGACCGAAACTACGAGCAGTACTTC
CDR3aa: CASSLWGDRNYEQYF

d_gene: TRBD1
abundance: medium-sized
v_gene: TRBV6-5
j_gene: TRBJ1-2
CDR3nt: TGTGCCAGCGGGGGAACCCGGGACAGTCACTATGGCTACACCTTC
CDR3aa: CASGGTRDSHYGYTF